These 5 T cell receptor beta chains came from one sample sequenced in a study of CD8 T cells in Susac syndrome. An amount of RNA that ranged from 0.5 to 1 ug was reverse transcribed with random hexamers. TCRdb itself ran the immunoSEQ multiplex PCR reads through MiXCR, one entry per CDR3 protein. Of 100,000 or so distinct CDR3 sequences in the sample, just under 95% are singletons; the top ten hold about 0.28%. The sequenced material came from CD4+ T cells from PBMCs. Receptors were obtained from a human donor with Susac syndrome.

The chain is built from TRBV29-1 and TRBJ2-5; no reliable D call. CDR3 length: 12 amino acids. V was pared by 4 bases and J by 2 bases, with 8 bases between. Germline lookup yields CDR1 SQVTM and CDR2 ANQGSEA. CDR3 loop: CSVVRQQETQYF. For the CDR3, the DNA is TGCAGCGTTGTTAGGCAGCAAGAGACCCAGTACTTC. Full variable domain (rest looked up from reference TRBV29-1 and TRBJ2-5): SAVISQKPSRDICQRGTSLTIQCQVDSQVTMMFWYRQQPGQSLTLIATANQGSEATYESGFVIDKFPISRPNLTFSTLTVSNMSPEDSSIYLCSVVRQQETQYFGPGTRLLVL.

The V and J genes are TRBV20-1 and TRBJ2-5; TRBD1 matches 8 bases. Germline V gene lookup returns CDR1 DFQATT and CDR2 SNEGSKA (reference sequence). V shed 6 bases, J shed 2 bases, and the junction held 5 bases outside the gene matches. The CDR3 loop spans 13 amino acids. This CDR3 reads CSATDREQETQYF. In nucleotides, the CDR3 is TGCAGTGCGACGGACAGGGAACAAGAGACCCAGTACTTC.

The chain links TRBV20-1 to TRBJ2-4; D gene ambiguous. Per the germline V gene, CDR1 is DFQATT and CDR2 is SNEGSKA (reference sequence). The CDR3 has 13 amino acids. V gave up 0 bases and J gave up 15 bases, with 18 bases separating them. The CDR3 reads CSARDPGVGIRYF. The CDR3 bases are TGCAGTGCTAGAGATCCCGGTGTTGGCATACGGTACTTC.

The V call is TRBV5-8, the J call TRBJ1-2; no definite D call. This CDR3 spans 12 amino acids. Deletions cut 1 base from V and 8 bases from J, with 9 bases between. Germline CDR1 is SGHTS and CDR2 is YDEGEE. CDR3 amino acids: CASSLRREGYTF. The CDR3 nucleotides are TGTGCCAGCAGCTTGCGGAGGGAAGGCTACACCTTC.

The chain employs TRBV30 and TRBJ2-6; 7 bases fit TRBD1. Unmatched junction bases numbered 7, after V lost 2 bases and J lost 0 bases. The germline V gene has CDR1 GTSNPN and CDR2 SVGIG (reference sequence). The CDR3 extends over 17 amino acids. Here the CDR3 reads CAWSKDRIPSGANVLTF. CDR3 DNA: TGTGCCTGGAGTAAGGACAGGATACCCTCTGGGGCCAACGTCCTGACTTTC. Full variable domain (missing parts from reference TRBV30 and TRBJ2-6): SQTIHQWPATLVQPVGSPLSLECTVEGTSNPNLYWYRQAAGRGLQLLFYSVGIGQISSEVPQNLSASRPQDRQFILSSKKLLLSDSGFYLCAWSKDRIPSGANVLTFGAGSRLTVL.